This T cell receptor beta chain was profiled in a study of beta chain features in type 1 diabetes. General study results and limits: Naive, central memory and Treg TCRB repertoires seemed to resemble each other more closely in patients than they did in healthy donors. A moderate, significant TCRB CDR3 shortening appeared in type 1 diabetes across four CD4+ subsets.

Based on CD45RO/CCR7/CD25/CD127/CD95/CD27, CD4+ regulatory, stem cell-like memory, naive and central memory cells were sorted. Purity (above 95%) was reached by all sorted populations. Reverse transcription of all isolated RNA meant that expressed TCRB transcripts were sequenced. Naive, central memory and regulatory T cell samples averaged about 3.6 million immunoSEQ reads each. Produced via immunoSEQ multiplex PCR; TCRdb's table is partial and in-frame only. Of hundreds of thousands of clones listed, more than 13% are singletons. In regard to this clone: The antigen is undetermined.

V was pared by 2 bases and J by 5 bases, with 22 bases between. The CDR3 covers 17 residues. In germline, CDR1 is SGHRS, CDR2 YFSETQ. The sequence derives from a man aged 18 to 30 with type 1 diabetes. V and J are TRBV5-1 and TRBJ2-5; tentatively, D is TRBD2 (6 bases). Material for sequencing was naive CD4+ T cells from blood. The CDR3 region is CASSFLAAERTGETQYF. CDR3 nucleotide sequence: TGCGCCAGCAGCTTCTTAGCGGCAGAGCGAACCGGGGAGACCCAGTACTTC.